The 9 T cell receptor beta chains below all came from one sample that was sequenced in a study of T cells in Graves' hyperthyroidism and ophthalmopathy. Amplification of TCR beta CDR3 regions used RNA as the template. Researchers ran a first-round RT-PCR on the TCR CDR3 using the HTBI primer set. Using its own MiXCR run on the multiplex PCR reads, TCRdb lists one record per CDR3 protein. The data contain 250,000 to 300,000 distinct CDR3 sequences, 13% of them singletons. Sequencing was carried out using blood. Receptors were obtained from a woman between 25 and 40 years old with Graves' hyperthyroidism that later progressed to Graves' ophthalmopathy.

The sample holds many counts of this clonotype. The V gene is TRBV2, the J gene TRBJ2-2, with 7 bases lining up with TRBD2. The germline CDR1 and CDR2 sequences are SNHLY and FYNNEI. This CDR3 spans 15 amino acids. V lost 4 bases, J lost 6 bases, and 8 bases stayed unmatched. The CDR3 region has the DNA TGTGCCAGCAGTGGCGGTTTGCGGGAGCCCGGGGAGCTGTTTTTT. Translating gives CASSGGLREPGELFF.

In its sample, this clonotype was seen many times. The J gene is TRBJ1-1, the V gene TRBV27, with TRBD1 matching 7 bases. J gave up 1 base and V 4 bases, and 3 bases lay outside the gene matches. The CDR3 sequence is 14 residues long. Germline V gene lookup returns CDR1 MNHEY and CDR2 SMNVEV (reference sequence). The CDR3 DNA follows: TGTGCCAGCAGTTCCGGGACAGAGAACACTGAAGCTTTCTTT. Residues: CASSSGTENTEAFF.

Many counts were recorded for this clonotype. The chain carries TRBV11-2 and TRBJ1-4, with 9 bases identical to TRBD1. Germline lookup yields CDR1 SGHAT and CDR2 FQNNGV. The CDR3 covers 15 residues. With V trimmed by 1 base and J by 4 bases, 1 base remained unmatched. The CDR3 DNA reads TGTGCCAGCAGCTTAGGGGACAGGGATAATGAAAAACTGTTTTTT. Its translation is CASSLGDRDNEKLFF.

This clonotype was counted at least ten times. CDR3 DNA sequence: TGTGCCAGCAGTTCCCGGGCGATAGGGGAGCAGTTCTTC. Protein sequence: CASSSRAIGEQFF. V usage is TRBV12-3 or TRBV12-4 and J usage is TRBJ2-1, with unresolved D. The CDR3 runs to 13 residues. V lost 4 bases to trimming and J lost 10 bases, with 14 bases between them.

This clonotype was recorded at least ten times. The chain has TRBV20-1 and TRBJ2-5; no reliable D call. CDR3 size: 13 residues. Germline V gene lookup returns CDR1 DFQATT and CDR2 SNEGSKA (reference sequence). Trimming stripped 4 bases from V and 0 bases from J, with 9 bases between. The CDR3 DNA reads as TGCAGTGCTATTTTGGACCACCAAGAGACCCAGTACTTC. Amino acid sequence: CSAILDHQETQYF.

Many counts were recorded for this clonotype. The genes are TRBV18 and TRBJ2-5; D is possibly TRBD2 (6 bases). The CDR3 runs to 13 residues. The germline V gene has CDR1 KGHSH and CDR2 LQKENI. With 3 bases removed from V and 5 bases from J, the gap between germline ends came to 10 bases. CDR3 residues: CASSPSSGETQYF. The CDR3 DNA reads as TGTGCCAGCTCACCGAGCAGCGGGGAGACCCAGTACTTC.

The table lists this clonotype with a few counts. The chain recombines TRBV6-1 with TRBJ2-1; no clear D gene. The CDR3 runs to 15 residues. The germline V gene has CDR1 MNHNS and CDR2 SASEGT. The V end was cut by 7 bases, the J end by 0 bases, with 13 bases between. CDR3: CASIPDASSYNEQFF. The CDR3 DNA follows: TGTGCCAGCATCCCGGACGCGAGCTCCTACAATGAGCAGTTCTTC.

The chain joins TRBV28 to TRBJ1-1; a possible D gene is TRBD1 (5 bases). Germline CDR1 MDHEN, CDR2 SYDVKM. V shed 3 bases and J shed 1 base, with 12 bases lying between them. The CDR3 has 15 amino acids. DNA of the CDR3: TGTGCCAGCAGTTTCTCCGGGACGGCGAACACTGAAGCTTTCTTT. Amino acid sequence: CASSFSGTANTEAFF.

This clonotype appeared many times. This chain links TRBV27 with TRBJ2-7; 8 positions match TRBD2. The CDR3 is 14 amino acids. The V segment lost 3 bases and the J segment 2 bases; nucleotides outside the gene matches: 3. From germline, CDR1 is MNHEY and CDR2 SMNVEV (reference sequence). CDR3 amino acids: CASSFIAGTYEQYF. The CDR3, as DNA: TGTGCCAGCAGTTTCATAGCGGGGACCTACGAGCAGTACTTC.